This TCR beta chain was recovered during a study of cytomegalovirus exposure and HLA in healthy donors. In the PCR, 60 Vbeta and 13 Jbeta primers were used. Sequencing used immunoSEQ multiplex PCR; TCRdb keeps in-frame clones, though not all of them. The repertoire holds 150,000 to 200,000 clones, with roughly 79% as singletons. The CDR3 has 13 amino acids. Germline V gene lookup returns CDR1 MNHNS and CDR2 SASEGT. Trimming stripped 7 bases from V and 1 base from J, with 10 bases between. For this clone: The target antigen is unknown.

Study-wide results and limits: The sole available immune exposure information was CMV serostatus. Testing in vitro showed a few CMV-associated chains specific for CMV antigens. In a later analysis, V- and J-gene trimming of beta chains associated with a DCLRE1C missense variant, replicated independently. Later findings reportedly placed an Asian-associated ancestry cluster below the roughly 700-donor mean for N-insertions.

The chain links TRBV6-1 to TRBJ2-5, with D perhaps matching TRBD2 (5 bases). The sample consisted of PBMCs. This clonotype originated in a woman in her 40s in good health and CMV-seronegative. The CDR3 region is CASTRTVQETQYF. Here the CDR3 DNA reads TGTGCCAGCACCCGGACTGTCCAAGAGACCCAGTACTTC.